This T cell receptor beta chain was retrieved from a study of cytomegalovirus exposure and HLA in healthy donors (TCRdb year 2017). Concerning the study at large: In an earlier analysis of approximately 640 of the donors, 276 Gb of sequence data and 95 million to 130 million unique TCR beta sequences from about 190 million T cells were reported. An early release covering around 630 HLA-typed donors comprised about 320 gigabases of sequencing data and approximately 85 million unique TCR sequences. Of the roughly 390 genotyped donors, about 80% fell in the genetic ancestry cluster associated with self-reported Caucasian donors. The study was designed to test whether signatures of past pathogen exposure could be identified by cataloging public T cell receptors. The T cell repertoires of 666 subjects were profiled by immunosequencing and related to cytomegalovirus serostatus. In addition to the first cohort of 650 to 800 subjects, a separate validation cohort of 100 to 150 different subjects was used. High-throughput TCR immunosequencing, statistical association of individual TCRs with disease status, and machine learning were combined to predict cytomegalovirus infection status. A later analysis re-analyzed previously published TCR beta repertoires from 666 donors and added high-resolution HLA genotyping to study TCR occurrence patterns. The later analysis used no new phenotypic data to find candidate immune exposures, relying instead on TCR beta sequences and their occurrence across donors. An earlier analysis of a few hundred of the donors applied high-throughput TCR beta sequencing to assess whether each TCR beta V gene segment acted as functional or pseudogenic. Donor age, sex, ethnicity and CMV serostatus were compiled alongside the repertoire data. A later genetic analysis used genome-wide SNP genotypes for 398 of the 666 donors, treating that subset as a discovery cohort. All discovery cohort repertoires had been generated using a single sequencing platform. HLA typing included class I and class II loci at four-digit resolution. The number of typed donors differed by locus: 629-630 for A, B, C, DRB1 and DQB1; 500 to 550 for DQA1; about 600 for DPA1; and around 450 for DPB1. A handful of DR-DQ haplotypes were treated as single units for association and clustering because of strong linkage in the cohort. Among over 350 genotyped donors of the cohort, an average of roughly 240,000 unique TCR beta nucleotide sequences were sequenced per donor, around 20% of them non-productive.

As to this clone: This receptor's antigen is unknown. No base-level quality is on record; no much larger clone is a single base apart.

Libraries were constructed by the immunoSEQ multiplex PCR assay. A mixture of 60 forward primers for TCR Vbeta segments and 13 reverse primers for TCR Jbeta segments was used in the multiplex PCR. A multiplex PCR assay on genomic DNA amplified the CDR3 region of rearranged TCR beta genes. Amplified TCR beta libraries were sequenced as 87-base-pair reads on the Illumina HiSeq System. Processing in the source paper ran as follows. A later analysis tallied tens of millions of unique TCR beta chains across the 650 to 750 repertoires, and some 10 million of those chains were shared by two or more donors. A nearest-neighbor algorithm error-corrected the raw reads and collapsed the reads into unique sequences, merging closely related sequences to remove PCR and sequencing errors. V, D and J gene segments were assigned by aligning CDR3 sequences to IMGT reference sequences. For a sequence to be retained, at least a six-nucleotide match to both a V gene segment and a J gene segment was required. Rearrangements were classified as productive when the CDR3 lacked stop codons and remained in frame with V and J, and all other rearrangements were classified as non-productive. Following IMGT convention, CDR3 was defined as the stretch from the second conserved V-encoded cysteine to the conserved J-encoded phenylalanine. In an earlier analysis of 500 to 650 of the donors, sequences lacking an unambiguous match to a single V gene segment were excluded. In an earlier analysis of 450 to 750 of the donors, a V segment was called functional when productive rearrangements were above 56.7%, and segregating when the standard deviation between donors exceeded 5%. A statistical classification framework was built for diagnosing cytomegalovirus status from the catalog of TCR beta chain sequences. A later analysis assigned V and J genes by comparing TCR nucleotide sequences with IMGT/GENE-DB human TR gene sequences. In a later analysis, CDR3 sequences and most-parsimonious VDJ recombination scenarios were assigned using the TCRdist pipeline. A later analysis defined each TCR beta chain by its CDR3 amino acid sequence plus V-gene family, and excluded reads lacking a unique V-gene family. In a later analysis, around 650 highly shared, low-generation-probability nucleotide sequences were removed to address suspected cross-contamination and a sequencing artifact. A later analysis calculated a clonal expansion index for each public chain from normalized within-repertoire ranks of inferred template counts. A later analysis computed generation probabilities with a VDJ recombination model fitted to out-of-frame rearrangements, and checked the results against IGoR. A later analysis scored TCR-TCR, TCR-HLA and TCR-CMV co-occurrence with hypergeometric tests, applying a repertoire-size bias correction to TCR pairs. A later analysis estimated false discovery rates by permuting HLA or CMV assignments 20 times. In a later analysis, co-occurring TCRs were grouped using DBSCAN, and TCRdist sequence similarity was added for clustering within HLA-allele-positive subsets. Repertoires with fewer than 30,000 or more than 120,000 public chains were left out of co-occurrence clustering, as were a few repertoires with anomalous nucleotide sharing. TCRdb holds this immuneACCESS table with in-frame rearrangements only. Some clones are missing; in checked studies, unresolved V genes explain under half, and the rest has no known cause. V and J calls and clone size follow that table, whereas D and trimming were derived from the DNA. The sample records 90,000 to 150,000 clones, about three fifths of which are singletons. Jointly, the top ten make up over 8% of the sample.

What the study reported, not specific to this receptor: A cluster of highly shared sequence variants was judged likely to represent a technical artifact of the sequencing pipeline. A later analysis found that TCR association rates varied across HLA loci, with DRB1 alleles showing the most associated TCRs and HLA-C alleles the fewest. The authors suggested that the approach could potentially be extended to other disease states and immunological phenotypes. Because HLA typing was unavailable for some donors at each locus, only the typed subset was used in association tests. Cytomegalovirus status was reported to be diagnosed by the classifier with high specificity and sensitivity in both the original and validation cohorts. An earlier analysis of approximately 590 of the donors showed that most TCR beta V segments appeared in productive rearrangements either about 87% or about 30% of the time, which broadly matched IMGT annotations. Correlated functional status among segregating V segments might be attributable to linkage disequilibrium, but an unknown experimental factor could not be ruled out. For the cohort, immune exposure information was limited to CMV serostatus. A further reported finding was that TCR beta sequences accurately predicted the HLA-A and HLA-B alleles for most subjects in the first cohort. A later analysis reported that several top co-occurrence clusters appeared linked to parvovirus B19, influenza, CMV and Epstein-Barr virus. When HLA alleles, especially DR and DQ, strongly co-occurred, attributing TCR associations to individual alleles was difficult. Because the 87-base-pair reads could not distinguish some IMGT-functional V segments, including TRBV6-2 and TRBV6-3, those segments were excluded. The earlier analysis of 587 of the donors excluded 15 to 20 rarely observed V segments, including chromosome 9 orphons, because counts were too low. A later analysis found that HLA-associated TCR beta chains were more clonally expanded and had lower generation probabilities than equally common non-associated chains. In a later genetic analysis, a missense DCLRE1C variant was associated with V-gene and J-gene trimming of TCR beta chains, and the association was replicated in an independent cohort. A later analysis found that most CMV-associated TCR beta chains appeared HLA-restricted, with HLA associations seemingly driven largely by CMV exposure. Across donors, most TCR sequences were observed very rarely, whereas some public TCRs were present in many individuals. Roughly uniform sequencing depth across donors was assumed in presence/absence analyses, although this assumption may not hold. A later genetic analysis reported fewer N-insertions in productive TCRs among donors in an Asian-associated ancestry cluster than the roughly 700-donor mean. Three of the identified cytomegalovirus-associated TCR beta chains were confirmed in vitro to be specific for cytomegalovirus antigens. A later analysis associated about 16,000 TCR beta sequences with specific HLA alleles at a false discovery rate of 0.05. In the study, approximately 160 TCR beta chains were listed as associated with cytomegalovirus. In this cohort, only TCR beta chains were sequenced, and detectable features were limited by the absence of alpha or paired-chain data.

From the cysteine up to the phenylalanine, the CDR3 has a length of 17 residues. The retained sequence is limited to the CDR3, 51 bases, with the frame set at the first base. CDR1 SNHLY and CDR2 FYNNEI are derived from the germline V gene. Trimming removed 0 bases from V and 0 bases from J, leaving 14 bases between the germline ends. The cohort consisted of some 670 healthy bone marrow donors. All cohort members were sampled while nominally healthy, although unrecorded immune exposures were likely present. The donor was CMV seropositive and belonged to the group of 250 to 300 seropositive cohort members. Each donor provided a peripheral blood sample, and peripheral blood mononuclear cells were used for TCR beta sequencing. The Qiagen DNeasy Blood Extraction Kit was used to extract genomic DNA from the blood cell samples.

The specimen sequenced was PBMCs. This sequence was found in a man between 35 and 55 years old in good health and CMV-seropositive. Here the chain combines TRBV2 and TRBJ1-2, with the identity of the D gene unclear. The DNA sequence is given as TGTGCCAGCAGTGAAGCGCCCCGCGTCATATCTAACTATGGCTACACCTTC. This sequence encodes CASSEAPRVISNYGYTF. Full variable domain (CDR3 extended with the reference TRBV2 and TRBJ1-2 proteins): EPEVTQTPSHQVTQMGQEVILRCVPISNHLYFYWYRQILGQKVEFLVSFYNNEISEKSEIFDDQFSVERPDGSNFTLKIRSTKLEDSAMYFCASSEAPRVISNYGYTFGSGTRLTVV.